These 30 T cell receptor beta chains came from one sample sequenced in a study of T-cell memory formation after mild COVID-19. From the 5' RACE reads, TCRdb called clonotypes with MiXCR, one entry per CDR3 protein. The table shows 250,000 to 300,000 distinct CDR3 sequences, with around 16% occurring only once. Sequenced input: PBMCs or a T cell subset sorted from them (not recorded which). Receptor source: a man younger than 30 who had mild COVID-19 (a few samples of this study predate the infection). Cell type and time point are not known.

V and J are TRBV20-1 and TRBJ1-2; maybe TRBD1 (6 bases). Germline V gives CDR1 DFQATT, CDR2 SNEGSKA (reference sequence). CDR3 length equals 12 residues. CDR3 in amino acids: CRAEGEDYGYTF. The CDR3 coding sequence is TGCAGAGCGGAGGGGGAAGACTATGGCTACACCTTC.

In DNA, the CDR3 is TGCAGCGGACTGAACACTGAAGCTTTCTTT. This gives the protein CSGLNTEAFF. This chain connects TRBV29-1 to TRBJ1-1; the D is unclear. Germline V lookup: CDR1 SQVTM, CDR2 ANQGSEA. V lost 7 bases and J 0 bases, leaving 3 bases between the germline ends. The CDR3 is 10 amino acids.

The V and J genes are TRBV5-1 and TRBJ1-3; a weak D match, TRBD1 (6 bases). The V end was cut by 1 base, the J end by 0 bases, with 11 bases between. This CDR3 is 16 amino acids long. From germline, CDR1 is SGHRS and CDR2 YFSETQ. As DNA, the CDR3 is TGCGCCAGCAGCTTGACAGGGCCCATCTCTGGAAACACCATATATTTT. Protein sequence: CASSLTGPISGNTIYF. Together with reference TRBV5-1 and TRBJ1-3, the CDR3 gives the full variable domain: KAGVTQTPRYLIKTRGQQVTLSCSPISGHRSVSWYQQTPGQGLQFLFEYFSETQRNKGNFPGRFSGRQFSNSRSEMNVSTLELGDSALYLCASSLTGPISGNTIYFGEGSWLTVV.

This clonotype was counted only a few times. The V gene is TRBV7-2, the J gene TRBJ2-7, with TRBD2 matching 7 bases. V gave up 5 bases and J gave up 2 bases; unmatched junction bases: 9. The germline V gene encodes CDR1 SGHTA and CDR2 FQGNSA. The CDR3 has 15 amino acids. The CDR3 bases are TGTGCCAGCAGCCCGCCGAGCGGGGAGACCTACGAGCAGTACGTC. Translation: CASSPPSGETYEQYV.

The chain uses TRBV29-1 and TRBJ2-1; D gene uncertain. CDR3 length: 12 amino acids. The germline V gene encodes CDR1 SQVTM and CDR2 ANQGSEA. Trimming took 4 bases from V and 6 from J, leaving 10 bases between them. CDR3 loop: CSVGPFFNEQFF. The CDR3, as DNA: TGCAGCGTTGGACCATTCTTCAATGAGCAGTTCTTC.

This clonotype was detected a few times. The chain recombines TRBV7-3 with TRBJ2-3; D could derive from TRBD1 or TRBD2 (5 bases each). The germline V gene has CDR1 SGHTA and CDR2 FQGTGA. Trimming removed 5 bases from V and 5 bases from J, with 14 bases in between. The CDR3 spans 14 residues. The CDR3 DNA follows: TGTGCCAGCAGCGTGGGACGAGGCCAAGATACGCAGTATTTT. Amino acid sequence: CASSVGRGQDTQYF.

The V and J genes are TRBV2 and TRBJ2-3; D perhaps matches TRBD2 (5 bases). Germline V CDR1 and CDR2: SNHLY, FYNNEI. The CDR3 has 16 amino acids. V dropped 6 bases and J dropped 1 base, with 17 bases sitting between them. CDR3 loop: CASSGLSWRRTDTQYF. The DNA for the CDR3 is TGTGCCAGCAGCGGGCTATCTTGGAGGCGCACAGATACGCAGTATTTT.

V gene TRBV7-9 combines with J gene TRBJ2-3; 8 bases are shared with TRBD2. CDR1 and CDR2 from the germline V gene are SEHNR and FQNEAQ (reference sequence). The V gene end was trimmed by 5 bases and the J gene end by 4 bases; junction bases not matched to a gene: 11. The CDR3 length is 16 residues. CDR3 in DNA: TGTGCCAGCAGCCCCGGCGGGGGGCACAGACCAGATACGCAGTATTTT. Residues: CASSPGGGHRPDTQYF.

The J gene is TRBJ2-7, the V gene TRBV5-5; D perhaps matches TRBD2 (6 bases). Trimming took 5 bases from V and 2 from J, leaving 14 bases between them. CDR1 is SGHKS and CDR2 is YYEKEE in the germline V gene (reference sequence). This CDR3 contains 14 residues. The CDR3 is CASSWGLLAYEQYV. CDR3 nucleotide sequence: TGTGCCAGCAGTTGGGGACTTCTAGCCTACGAGCAGTACGTC.

This clonotype was seen more than once but under ten times. The chain links TRBV9 to TRBJ2-7; D tentatively fits TRBD1 or TRBD2 (6 bases each). The CDR3 extends over 15 amino acids. The V gene's germline CDR1 is SGDLS and CDR2 YYNGEE. The ends were cut back, 0 bases at V and 1 base at J, with 11 bases in the middle. This chain's CDR3 is CASSVVRGLSYEQYV. The CDR3 nucleotides read TGTGCCAGCAGCGTAGTCCGGGGGCTTTCCTACGAGCAGTACGTC.

This clonotype was counted a few times. The chain has TRBV7-2 and TRBJ2-2; D perhaps matches TRBD1 (6 bases). The germline V gene has CDR1 SGHTA and CDR2 FQGNSA. The length of the CDR3 is 15 residues. V lost 5 bases and J 6 bases, leaving 16 bases between the germline ends. CDR3 protein: CASSHQGKKAGELFF. CDR3 in DNA: TGTGCCAGCAGCCATCAGGGGAAGAAGGCCGGGGAGCTGTTTTTT.

The chain uses TRBV11-2 and TRBJ2-3; TRBD1 agrees at 9 bases. CDR3 size: 15 residues. V trimming: 4 bases; J trimming: 3 bases; junction bases outside the gene matches: 5. The germline V gene has CDR1 SGHAT and CDR2 FQNNGV. CDR3 coding DNA: TGTGCCAGCAGCTACAGGGGGCGATTTACAGATACGCAGTATTTT. Translated, it gives CASSYRGRFTDTQYF.

J is TRBJ2-7 and V is TRBV29-1; D remains ambiguous. The CDR3 runs 11 residues. Germline V CDR1 and CDR2: SQVTM, ANQGSEA. V lost 4 bases and J lost 12, with 16 bases in between. CDR3 residues: CSVVIRAALYV. The CDR3, as DNA: TGCAGCGTTGTGATCCGGGCCGCCCTGTACGTC.

This clonotype was counted only a few times. The rearrangement links TRBV29-1 to TRBJ2-1; the D is unclear. Germline-derived CDR1 and CDR2 are SQVTM and ANQGSEA. The CDR3 is 13 residues long. With 3 bases removed from V and 3 bases from J, the gap between germline ends came to 9 bases. CDR3 in DNA: TGCAGCGTTGAGGGGTCGTACTACAATGAGCAGTTCTTC. Translation gives CSVEGSYYNEQFF.

This clonotype showed up just a few times. V is TRBV7-8 and J is TRBJ2-1; 13 bases agree with TRBD2. V was pared by 8 bases and J by 0 bases, with 4 bases of the junction left unmatched. Germline loops: CDR1 SGHVS, CDR2 FQNEAQ. This CDR3 is 16 amino acids long. The CDR3 loop reads CASRTSGGSSYNEQFF. The DNA of the CDR3 is TGTGCCAGCCGGACTAGCGGGGGTAGCTCCTACAATGAGCAGTTCTTC. The whole variable domain, filled in from reference TRBV7-8 and TRBJ2-1, reads GAGVSQSPRYKVAKRGQDVALRCDPISGHVSLFWYQQALGQGPEFLTYFQNEAQLDKSGLPSDRFFAERPEGSVSTLKIQRTQQEDSAVYLCASRTSGGSSYNEQFFGPGTRLTVL.

CDR3 in amino acids: CSVDTGTPAYNEQFF. The CDR3 region has the DNA TGCAGCGTTGACACCGGGACTCCAGCCTACAATGAGCAGTTCTTC. The genes are TRBV29-1 and TRBJ2-1; D is possibly TRBD2 (6 bases). The length of the CDR3 is 15 residues. The V end lost 3 bases, the J end lost 2 bases, and 14 bases lay between the germline ends. Per the germline V gene, CDR1 is SQVTM and CDR2 is ANQGSEA.

Only a few counts were recorded for this clonotype. The chain couples TRBV5-1 to TRBJ1-1; no definite D call. The V gene's germline CDR1 is SGHRS and CDR2 YFSETQ. CDR3 size: 15 residues. V was pared by 4 bases and J by 0 bases, with 13 bases between. CDR3 nucleotide sequence: TGCGCCAGCAGCCAAACGGTTACTATGAACACTGAAGCTTTCTTT. This encodes CASSQTVTMNTEAFF.

The chain has TRBV4-2 and TRBJ2-1; D may be TRBD1 (5 bases). This CDR3 has 16 amino acids. The V end was cut by 0 bases, the J end by 2 bases, with 11 bases between. Germline lookup yields CDR1 LGHNA and CDR2 YNFKEQ. The CDR3 is CASSQDLGVTYNEQFF. The CDR3 coding sequence is TGTGCCAGCAGCCAAGATCTAGGGGTGACCTACAATGAGCAGTTCTTC.

Many counts were recorded for this clonotype. This rearrangement joins TRBV12-3 or TRBV12-4 to TRBJ2-1, with D uncertain. Trimming took 7 bases from V and 6 from J, leaving 13 bases between them. The CDR3 consists of 13 residues. In DNA, the CDR3 is TGTGCCAGCACCAGCCGGTTGGCCAATGAGCAGTTCTTC. It specifies CASTSRLANEQFF.

In this sample, this clonotype turned up a few times. This chain uses TRBV27 with TRBJ2-1, with TRBD1 matching over 8 bases. CDR1 and CDR2 from the germline V gene are MNHEY and SMNVEV (reference sequence). The J segment lost 4 bases and the V segment lost 5 bases, leaving 7 bases of the junction unmatched. The CDR3 covers 15 residues. In nucleotides, the CDR3 is TGTGCCAGCAGTCTGACAGGGGCGAGATACAATGAGCAGTTCTTC. It is translated as CASSLTGARYNEQFF.

The rearrangement links TRBV20-1 to TRBJ2-1; D remains unclear. Trimming removed 5 bases from V and 1 base from J, with 15 bases in between. Looked up from germline, CDR1 is DFQATT and CDR2 is SNEGSKA (reference sequence). This CDR3 is built from 15 residues. For the CDR3, the DNA is TGCAGTGCTCCGCGCCCGGGCCGATCCTACAATGAGCAGTTCTTC. Translating it yields CSAPRPGRSYNEQFF.

The sample holds a few counts of this clonotype. The rearrangement links TRBV19 to TRBJ2-6; the D gene is possibly TRBD1 (5 bases). The CDR3 covers 15 residues. Between the trimmed V and J ends, which lost 6 bases and 2 bases, there was a span of 11 bases. The germline CDR1 and CDR2 sequences are LNHDA and SQIVND (reference sequence). The CDR3 region is CASSPGIPGANVLTF. CDR3 bases: TGTGCCAGTAGCCCAGGGATCCCTGGGGCCAACGTCCTGACTTTC.

The sample holds a few counts of this clonotype. The rearrangement joins TRBV29-1 to TRBJ1-1; TRBD1 is a possible D gene (5 bases). The germline V gene encodes CDR1 SQVTM and CDR2 ANQGSEA. This CDR3 is 15 amino acids long. V lost 1 base, J lost 1 base, and 13 bases lay in between. The CDR3 coding sequence is TGCAGCGTTGAAGTAGGTCACAGGAGGAACACTGAAGCTTTCTTT. It translates to CSVEVGHRRNTEAFF.

V gene TRBV20-1 combines with J gene TRBJ2-3; 10 positions match TRBD2. The CDR3 extends over 17 amino acids. Trimming took 6 bases from V and 1 from J; bases not matched to a gene: 13. The germline gives CDR1 DFQATT, CDR2 SNEGSKA (reference sequence). CDR3: CSARSPSGGQRTDTQYF. The DNA of the CDR3 is TGCAGTGCGAGGAGCCCTAGCGGGGGCCAACGCACAGATACGCAGTATTTT.

In its sample, this clonotype was seen a few times. This sequence joins TRBV29-1 and TRBJ2-1; D gene ambiguous. V lost 1 base and J 3 bases, leaving 4 bases between the germline ends. The CDR3 loop spans 12 amino acids. The germline V gene encodes CDR1 SQVTM and CDR2 ANQGSEA. CDR3 nucleotides: TGCAGCGTTGAAGCAGGCTACAATGAGCAGTTCTTC. As protein: CSVEAGYNEQFF.

The rearrangement uses TRBV6-6 and TRBJ1-1, with 8 bases matching TRBD1. CDR1 is MNHNY and CDR2 is SVGAGI in the germline V gene (reference sequence). This CDR3 is built from 15 residues. The trim removed 2 bases at V and 4 bases at J, leaving 6 bases unmatched. CDR3 DNA: TGTGCCAGCAGTTACCCACAGGGGGTGGTCACTGAAGCTTTCTTT. Amino acid sequence: CASSYPQGVVTEAFF.

Ten or more counts support this clonotype. This chain uses TRBV6-2 or TRBV6-3 with TRBJ2-2; D is ambiguous. The CDR3 length is 13 residues. From germline, CDR1 is MNHEY and CDR2 SVGEGT. V lost 2 bases, J lost 3 bases, and 4 bases lay in between. DNA for the CDR3: TGTGCCAGCAGTTACACAGACACCGGGGAGCTGTTTTTT. Residues: CASSYTDTGELFF.

The V call is TRBV9, the J call TRBJ2-3; D gene unclear. The germline V and J ends were trimmed by 4 bases and 4 bases, with 13 bases remaining between them. The CDR3 spans 14 residues. CDR1 is SGDLS, CDR2 YYNGEE, per germline. The DNA for the CDR3 is TGTGCCAGCAGCCCCAGGACCAGACCAGATACGCAGTATTTT. It translates to CASSPRTRPDTQYF.

CDR3: CASSRQGGQFF. The CDR3 DNA follows: TGTGCCAGCAGCAGACAGGGAGGGCAGTTCTTC. The chain is built from TRBV12-3 or TRBV12-4 and TRBJ2-1; D might be TRBD1 (7 bases). This CDR3 is built from 11 residues. The ends were cut back, 6 bases at V and 12 bases at J, with 12 bases in the middle.

The chain carries TRBV7-2 and TRBJ2-1; D call uncertain. V lost 4 bases, J lost 4 bases, and 8 bases lay in between. This CDR3 has 13 residues. CDR1 and CDR2 (germline): SGHTA, FQGNSA. The CDR3 spells CASSSYWYNEQFF. For the CDR3, the DNA is TGTGCCAGCAGCTCCTACTGGTACAATGAGCAGTTCTTC.